These 12 T cell receptor beta chains were sequenced from one sample in a study of response to subunit inactivated influenza vaccine. MiXCR, run by TCRdb on the RT-PCR reads, gives a single entry per CDR3 protein. Counted here are a few hundred thousand distinct CDR3 sequences, about 20% occurring once; the ten biggest clones make up 10%. The material sequenced was PBMCs from blood, taken 21 months after vaccination. These receptors all come from a man between 50 and 75 years old who received an inactivated influenza vaccine.

This clonotype appeared a few times. The rearrangement uses TRBV4-1 and TRBJ1-2; maybe TRBD1 (6 bases). There are 15 residues in the CDR3. CDR1 is MGHRA and CDR2 is YSYEKL in the germline V gene. V was trimmed by 4 bases and J by 4 bases, leaving 16 bases between them. The CDR3 bases are TGCGCCAGCAGCCTTTCCTCAGGGGTCTCCTATGGCTACACCTTC. Protein product: CASSLSSGVSYGYTF.

The chain has TRBV10-3 and TRBJ1-5; no clear D gene. The CDR3 is 15 residues long. V lost 0 bases to trimming and J lost 0 bases, with 6 bases between them. Germline V gene sequence: CDR1 ENHRY, CDR2 SYGVKD. CDR3 residues: CAISESWYSNQPQHF. CDR3 nucleotides: TGTGCCATCAGTGAGTCGTGGTATAGCAATCAGCCCCAGCATTTT.

A few counts support this clonotype. V usage is TRBV11-2 and J usage is TRBJ2-7; D is unresolved. CDR1 and CDR2 (germline): SGHAT, FQNNGV. CDR3 length: 14 amino acids. The V end lost 5 bases, the J end lost 4 bases, and 15 bases lay between the germline ends. This CDR3 is CASSQTPGTYEQYF. DNA of the CDR3: TGTGCCAGCAGCCAAACCCCAGGAACATACGAGCAGTACTTC.

This clonotype has ten or more counts. V is TRBV4-3 and J is TRBJ1-2; 9 bases are a match to TRBD1. This CDR3 contains 15 residues. Germline V gives CDR1 LGHNA, CDR2 YSLEER. V lost 1 base and J lost 5; bases outside the gene matches: 5. The CDR3 spells CASSQADRGGYGYTF. The CDR3 DNA reads TGCGCCAGCAGCCAAGCTGACAGGGGGGGTTATGGCTACACCTTC.

The chain combines TRBV15 with TRBJ2-2; possibly TRBD1 or TRBD2 for D (6 bases each). Looked up from germline, CDR1 is LNHNV and CDR2 is YYDKDF (reference sequence). V dropped 5 bases and J dropped 2 bases, with 12 bases sitting between them. The CDR3 is made up of 15 amino acids. The DNA of the CDR3 is TGTGCCACCAGCGGAGGGGGGTTTAACACCGGGGAGCTGTTTTTT. Protein sequence: CATSGGGFNTGELFF.

This sequence joins TRBV4-2 and TRBJ2-4, with a tentative D call TRBD2 (5 bases). Germline CDR1 LGHNA, CDR2 YNFKEQ. The CDR3 extends over 15 amino acids. Trimming stripped 0 bases from V and 0 bases from J, with 6 bases between. The CDR3 protein is CASSQERAAKNIQYF. CDR3 DNA: TGTGCCAGCAGCCAAGAGCGGGCAGCCAAAAACATTCAGTACTTC.

J is TRBJ1-1 and V is TRBV3-1, with D hard to call. CDR1 and CDR2 from the germline V gene are LGHDT and YNNKEL (reference sequence). The CDR3 has 17 amino acids. The V and J ends lost 0 bases and 0 bases respectively, with 14 bases between them. CDR3: CASSQDLALGMNTEAFF. DNA for the CDR3: TGTGCCAGCAGCCAAGATTTGGCATTAGGCATGAACACTGAAGCTTTCTTT. Full variable domain (outside the CDR3, taken from reference TRBV3-1 and TRBJ1-1): DTAVSQTPKYLVTQMGNDKSIKCEQNLGHDTMYWYKQDSKKFLKIMFSYNNKELIINETVPNRFSPKSPDKAHLNLHINSLELGDSAVYFCASSQDLALGMNTEAFFGQGTRLTVV.

This clonotype was detected ten times or more. The chain combines TRBV5-6 with TRBJ1-6; no definite D call. In germline, CDR1 is SGHDT, CDR2 YYEEEE. The CDR3 has 16 amino acids. Deletions cut 1 base from V and 6 bases from J, with 14 bases between. DNA for the CDR3: TGTGCCAGCAGCTTGTTGCGGCAGGCGAGTAATTCACCCCTCCACTTT. Protein product: CASSLLRQASNSPLHF.

Only a few counts were recorded for this clonotype. The chain has TRBV2 and TRBJ1-6; possible D gene TRBD1, 5 bases. Germline loops: CDR1 SNHLY, CDR2 FYNNEI. The CDR3 contains 15 residues. Between the trimmed V and J ends, which lost 2 bases and 4 bases, there was a span of 9 bases. CDR3 DNA sequence: TGTGCCAGCAGTGAACAGGGATCTTATAATTCACCCCTCCACTTT. Protein: CASSEQGSYNSPLHF.

The genes are TRBV20-1 and TRBJ2-4, with 7 bases aligning to TRBD1. From germline, CDR1 is DFQATT and CDR2 SNEGSKA (reference sequence). The CDR3 is 15 amino acids. Trimming at V came to 6 bases and at J to 9 bases, leaving 17 bases not matched to a gene. The CDR3 nucleotides read TGCAGTGCCGCTAATATAAACAGGGGCGGCGGCATTCAGTACTTC. Translating it yields CSAANINRGGGIQYF.

V is TRBV11-2 and J is TRBJ2-1; 11 nucleotides line up with TRBD2. The CDR3 is 16 residues long. J lost 4 bases, V lost 6 bases, and 8 bases had no gene match. Germline CDR1 reads SGHAT; CDR2 reads FQNNGV. CDR3 residues: CASRHIAGGLYNEQFF. The CDR3 DNA reads as TGTGCCAGCAGACACATAGCGGGAGGGCTATACAATGAGCAGTTCTTC.

The rearrangement uses TRBV4-2 and TRBJ2-7; D call uncertain. The CDR3 extends over 14 amino acids. Germline CDR1 LGHNA, CDR2 YNFKEQ. V lost 4 bases, J lost 2 bases, and 12 bases lay in between. CDR3 in DNA: TGTGCCAGCAGCCCCCTGGACGGAGCCTACGAGCAGTACTTC. Its translation: CASSPLDGAYEQYF.